The subject of this entry is one T cell receptor (beta chain). These data are taken from a study of T cells expressing NK-cell markers. The CDR3 has 14 residues. Germline V gene data show CDR1 as LNHDA and CDR2 as SQIVND (reference sequence). TCRdb reprocessed the 5' RACE reads; each CDR3 protein has one entry and no DNA is given. The sample has roughly 430,000 distinct CDR3 sequences, and its top ten clones hold 7.3%. The V gene is TRBV19, the J gene TRBJ2-3; there is no DNA to check the TCRdb D call of TRBD2. Sequencing input: blood T cells: a sorted CD56 or NKG2C T cell subset, CD4+ or CD8+ T cells, or bulk PBMC T cells (not recorded which). This TCR came from a woman aged 18 to 75 in good health. CDR3 in amino acids: CASGGGGPPDTQYF.